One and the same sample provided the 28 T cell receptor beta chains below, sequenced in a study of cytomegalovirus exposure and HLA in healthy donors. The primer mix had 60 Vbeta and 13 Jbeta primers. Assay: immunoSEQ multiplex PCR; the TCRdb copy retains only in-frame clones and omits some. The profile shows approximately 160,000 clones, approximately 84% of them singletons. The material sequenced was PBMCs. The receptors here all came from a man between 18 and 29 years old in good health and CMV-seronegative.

The CDR3 loop reads CASSLAEGRHEQFF. DNA of the CDR3: TGTGCCAGCAGCTTAGCCGAGGGGAGGCATGAGCAGTTCTTC. The chain employs TRBV7-3 and TRBJ2-1; TRBD2 is a possible D gene (6 bases). Germline V gives CDR1 SGHTA, CDR2 FQGTGA. The V and J ends lost 2 bases and 8 bases respectively, with 13 bases between them. CDR3 length equals 14 residues.

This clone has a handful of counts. CDR3 residues: CASSQDRGVMYRGYTF. DNA for the CDR3: TGCGCCAGCAGCCAAGATCGCGGGGTTATGTATCGTGGCTACACCTTC. V usage is TRBV4-3 and J usage is TRBJ1-2, with D hard to call. This CDR3 has 16 amino acids. The V and J ends lost 0 bases and 7 bases respectively, with 18 bases between them. In germline, CDR1 is LGHNA, CDR2 YSLEER.

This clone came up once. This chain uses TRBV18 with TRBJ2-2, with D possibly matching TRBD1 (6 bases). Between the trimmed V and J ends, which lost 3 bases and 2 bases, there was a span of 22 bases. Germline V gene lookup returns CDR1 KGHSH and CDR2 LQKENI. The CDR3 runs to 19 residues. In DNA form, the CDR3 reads TGTGCCAGCTCACCGTTGTCCCCTTCGGACAGACCAAACACCGGGGAGCTGTTTTTT. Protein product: CASSPLSPSDRPNTGELFF.

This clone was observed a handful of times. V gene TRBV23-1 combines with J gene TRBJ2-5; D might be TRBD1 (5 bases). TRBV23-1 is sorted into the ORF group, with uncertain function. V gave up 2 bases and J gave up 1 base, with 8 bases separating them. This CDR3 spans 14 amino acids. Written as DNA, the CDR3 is TGCGCCAGCAGTCAACCAGGGCGCCAAGAGACCCAGTACTTC. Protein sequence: CASSQPGRQETQYF.

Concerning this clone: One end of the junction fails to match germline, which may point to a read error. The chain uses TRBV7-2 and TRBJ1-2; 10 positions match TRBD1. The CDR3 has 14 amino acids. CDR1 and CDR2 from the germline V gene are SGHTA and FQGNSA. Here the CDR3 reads CASSYPGQGPILHF. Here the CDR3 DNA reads TGTGCCAGCAGCTATCCGGGACAGGGGCCTATCCTGCATTTC. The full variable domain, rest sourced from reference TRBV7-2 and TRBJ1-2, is GAGVSQSPSNKVTEKGKDVELRCDPISGHTALYWYRQSLGQGLEFLIYFQGNSAPDKSGLPSDRFSAERTGGSVSTLTIQRTQQEDSAVYLCASSYPGQGPILHFGSGTRLTVV.

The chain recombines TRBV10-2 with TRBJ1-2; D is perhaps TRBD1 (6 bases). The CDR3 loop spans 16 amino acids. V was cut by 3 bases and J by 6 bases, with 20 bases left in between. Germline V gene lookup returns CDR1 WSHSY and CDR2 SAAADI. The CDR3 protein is CASSEQRTERWDGYTF. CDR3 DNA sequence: TGCGCCAGCAGTGAACAGAGGACAGAGCGATGGGATGGCTACACCTTC.

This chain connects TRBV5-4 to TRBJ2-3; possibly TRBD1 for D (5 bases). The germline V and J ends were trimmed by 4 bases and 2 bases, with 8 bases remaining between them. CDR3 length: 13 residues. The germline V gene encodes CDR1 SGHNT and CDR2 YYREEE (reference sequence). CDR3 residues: CASSLGHTDTQYF. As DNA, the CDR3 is TGTGCCAGCAGCCTCGGACACACAGATACGCAGTATTTT. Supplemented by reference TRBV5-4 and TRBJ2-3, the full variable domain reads ETGVTQSPTHLIKTRGQQVTLRCSSQSGHNTVSWYQQALGQGPQFIFQYYREEENGRGNFPPRFSGLQFPNYSSELNVNALELDDSALYLCASSLGHTDTQYFGPGTRLTVL.

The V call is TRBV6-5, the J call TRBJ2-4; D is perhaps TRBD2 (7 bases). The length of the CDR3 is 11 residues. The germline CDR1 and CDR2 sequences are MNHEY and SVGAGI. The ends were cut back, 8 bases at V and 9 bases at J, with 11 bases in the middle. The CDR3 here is CASSGGAIQYF. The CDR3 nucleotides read TGTGCCAGCTCGGGGGGCGCCATTCAGTACTTC.

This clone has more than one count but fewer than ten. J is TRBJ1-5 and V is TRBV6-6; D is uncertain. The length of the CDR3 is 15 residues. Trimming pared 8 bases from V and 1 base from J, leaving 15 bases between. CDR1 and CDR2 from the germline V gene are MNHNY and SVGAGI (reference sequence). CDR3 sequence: CASRKQHGSNQPQHF. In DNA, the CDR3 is TGTGCCAGCCGAAAACAGCACGGCAGCAATCAGCCCCAGCATTTT.

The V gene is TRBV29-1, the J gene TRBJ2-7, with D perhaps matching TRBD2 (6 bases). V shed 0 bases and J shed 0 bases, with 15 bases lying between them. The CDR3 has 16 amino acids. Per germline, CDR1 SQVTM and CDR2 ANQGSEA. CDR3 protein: CSVEDLRREASYEQYF. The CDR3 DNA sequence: TGCAGCGTTGAAGATCTCAGGAGGGAGGCCTCCTACGAGCAGTACTTC.

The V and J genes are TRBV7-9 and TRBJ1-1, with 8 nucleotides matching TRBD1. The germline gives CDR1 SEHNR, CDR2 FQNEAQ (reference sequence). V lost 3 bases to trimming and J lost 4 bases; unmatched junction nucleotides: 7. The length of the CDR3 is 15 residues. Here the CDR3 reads CASSLLGQDFTEAFF. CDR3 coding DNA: TGTGCCAGCAGCTTGTTGGGACAGGACTTCACTGAAGCTTTCTTT.

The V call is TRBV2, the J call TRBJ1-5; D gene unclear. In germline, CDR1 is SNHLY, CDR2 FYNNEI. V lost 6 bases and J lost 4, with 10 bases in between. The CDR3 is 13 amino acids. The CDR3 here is CASRESINQPQHF. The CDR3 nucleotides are TGTGCCAGCAGGGAGTCTATAAATCAGCCCCAGCATTTT. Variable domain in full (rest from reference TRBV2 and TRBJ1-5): EPEVTQTPSHQVTQMGQEVILRCVPISNHLYFYWYRQILGQKVEFLVSFYNNEISEKSEIFDDQFSVERPDGSNFTLKIRSTKLEDSAMYFCASRESINQPQHFGDGTRLSIL.

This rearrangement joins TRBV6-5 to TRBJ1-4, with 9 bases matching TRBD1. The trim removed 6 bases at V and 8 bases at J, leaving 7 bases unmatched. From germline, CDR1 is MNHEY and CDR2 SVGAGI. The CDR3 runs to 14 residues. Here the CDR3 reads CASSRRTGVEKLFF. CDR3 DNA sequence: TGTGCCAGCAGCCGGCGGACAGGGGTCGAAAAACTGTTTTTT.

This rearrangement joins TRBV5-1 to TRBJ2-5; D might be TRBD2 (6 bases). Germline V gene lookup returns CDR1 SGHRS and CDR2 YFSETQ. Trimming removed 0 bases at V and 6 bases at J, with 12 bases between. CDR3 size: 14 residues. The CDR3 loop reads CASSLDAGRKTQYF. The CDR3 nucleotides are TGCGCCAGCAGCTTGGACGCAGGGAGGAAGACCCAGTACTTC.

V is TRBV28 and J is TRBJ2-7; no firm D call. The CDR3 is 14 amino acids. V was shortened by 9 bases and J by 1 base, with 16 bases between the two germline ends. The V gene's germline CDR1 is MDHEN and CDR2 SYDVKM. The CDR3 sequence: CARPPGPSSYEQYF. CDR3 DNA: TGTGCCAGACCTCCTGGGCCCTCGTCCTACGAGCAGTACTTC.

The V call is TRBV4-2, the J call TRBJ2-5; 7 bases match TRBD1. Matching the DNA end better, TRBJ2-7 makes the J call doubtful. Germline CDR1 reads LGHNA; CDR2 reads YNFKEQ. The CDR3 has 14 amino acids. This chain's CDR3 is CASSQEPGQYEQYF. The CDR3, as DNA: TGTGCCAGCAGCCAAGAACCGGGACAGTACGAGCAGTACTTC.

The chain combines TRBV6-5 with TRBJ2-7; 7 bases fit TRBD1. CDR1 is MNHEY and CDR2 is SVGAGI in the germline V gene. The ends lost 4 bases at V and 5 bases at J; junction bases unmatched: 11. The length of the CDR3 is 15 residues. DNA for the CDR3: TGTGCCAGCAGTTCTACGACAGGGTTGGTGAACGAGCAGTACTTC. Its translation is CASSSTTGLVNEQYF.

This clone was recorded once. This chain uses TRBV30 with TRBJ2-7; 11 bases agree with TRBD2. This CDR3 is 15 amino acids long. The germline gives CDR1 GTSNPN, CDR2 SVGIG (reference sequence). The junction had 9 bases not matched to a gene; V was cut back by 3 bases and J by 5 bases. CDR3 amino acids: CAWRVAGGPDDEQYF. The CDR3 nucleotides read TGTGCCTGGAGGGTAGCGGGAGGGCCTGACGACGAGCAGTACTTC. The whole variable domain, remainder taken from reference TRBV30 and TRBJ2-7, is SQTIHQWPATLVQPVGSPLSLECTVEGTSNPNLYWYRQAAGRGLQLLFYSVGIGQISSEVPQNLSASRPQDRQFILSSKKLLLSDSGFYLCAWRVAGGPDDEQYFGPGTRLTVT.

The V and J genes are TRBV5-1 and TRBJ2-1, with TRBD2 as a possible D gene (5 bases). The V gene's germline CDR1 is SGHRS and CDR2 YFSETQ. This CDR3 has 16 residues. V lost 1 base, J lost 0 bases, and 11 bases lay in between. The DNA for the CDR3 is TGCGCCAGCAGCTTGACCCCCGCGGGCTCCTACAATGAGCAGTTCTTC. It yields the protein CASSLTPAGSYNEQFF.

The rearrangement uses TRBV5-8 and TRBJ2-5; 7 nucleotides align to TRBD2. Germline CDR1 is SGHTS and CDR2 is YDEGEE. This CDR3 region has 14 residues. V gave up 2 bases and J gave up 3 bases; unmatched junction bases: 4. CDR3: CASSFVGGKETQYF. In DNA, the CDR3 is TGTGCCAGCAGCTTCGTCGGGGGGAAAGAGACCCAGTACTTC.

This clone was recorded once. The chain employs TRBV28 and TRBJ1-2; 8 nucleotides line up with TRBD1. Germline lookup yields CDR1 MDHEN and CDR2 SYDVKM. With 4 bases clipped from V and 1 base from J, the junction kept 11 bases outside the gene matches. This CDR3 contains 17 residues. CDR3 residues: CASSSYPGTGNNYGYTF. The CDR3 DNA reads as TGTGCCAGCAGTTCATACCCCGGGACAGGAAATAACTATGGCTACACCTTC.

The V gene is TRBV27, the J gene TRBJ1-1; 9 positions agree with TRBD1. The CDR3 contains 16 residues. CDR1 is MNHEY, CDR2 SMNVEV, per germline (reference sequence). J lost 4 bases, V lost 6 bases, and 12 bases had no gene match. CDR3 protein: CASSTLLQGAGTEAFF. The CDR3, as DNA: TGTGCCAGCAGCACTCTCCTACAGGGGGCTGGCACTGAAGCTTTCTTT.

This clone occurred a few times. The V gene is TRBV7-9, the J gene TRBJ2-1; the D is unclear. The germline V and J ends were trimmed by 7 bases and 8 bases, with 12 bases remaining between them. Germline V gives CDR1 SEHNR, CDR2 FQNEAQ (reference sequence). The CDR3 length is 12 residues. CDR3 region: CASITPRDEQFF. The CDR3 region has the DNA TGTGCCAGCATCACCCCCCGGGATGAGCAGTTCTTC.

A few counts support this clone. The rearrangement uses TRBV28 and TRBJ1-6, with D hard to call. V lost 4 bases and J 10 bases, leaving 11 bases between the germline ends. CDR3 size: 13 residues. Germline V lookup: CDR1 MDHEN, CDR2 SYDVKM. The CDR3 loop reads CASSSQLWSPLHF. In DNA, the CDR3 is TGTGCCAGCAGTTCACAGCTATGGTCACCCCTCCACTTT.

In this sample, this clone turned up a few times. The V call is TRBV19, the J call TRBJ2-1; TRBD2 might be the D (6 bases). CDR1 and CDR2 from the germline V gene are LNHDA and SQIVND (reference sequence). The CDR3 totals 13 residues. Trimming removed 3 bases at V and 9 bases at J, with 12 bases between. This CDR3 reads CASSMPGSLEQFF. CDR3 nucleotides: TGTGCCAGTAGTATGCCCGGGAGCCTTGAGCAGTTCTTC.

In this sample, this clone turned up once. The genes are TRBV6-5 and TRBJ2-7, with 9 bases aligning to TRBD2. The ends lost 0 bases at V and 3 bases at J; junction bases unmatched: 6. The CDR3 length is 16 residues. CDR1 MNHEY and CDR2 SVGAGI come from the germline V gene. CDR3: CASSYSAGGGYYEQYF. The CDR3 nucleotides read TGTGCCAGCAGTTACTCAGCGGGGGGAGGATACTACGAGCAGTACTTC.

CDR3 loop: CASSADSSYNSPLHF. The CDR3 DNA reads TGCGCCAGCAGCGCGGACAGCTCCTATAATTCACCCCTCCACTTT. The rearrangement links TRBV5-1 to TRBJ1-6; perhaps TRBD1 as D (6 bases). The CDR3 has 15 amino acids. Germline-derived CDR1 and CDR2 are SGHRS and YFSETQ. Trimming removed 4 bases from V and 0 bases from J, with 8 bases in between.

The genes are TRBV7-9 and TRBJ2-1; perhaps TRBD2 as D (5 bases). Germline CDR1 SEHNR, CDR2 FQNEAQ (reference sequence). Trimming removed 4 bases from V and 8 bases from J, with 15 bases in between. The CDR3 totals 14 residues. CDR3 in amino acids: CASSYGELEDEQFF. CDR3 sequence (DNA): TGTGCCAGCAGCTATGGGGAGCTGGAAGATGAGCAGTTCTTC.